This T cell receptor beta chain derives from a study of control samples from healthy donors and cancer patients. This CDR3 spans 14 amino acids. CDR1 SGHRS and CDR2 YFSETQ come from the germline V gene. V lost 0 bases to trimming and J lost 2 bases, with 6 bases between them. TCRdb keeps only in-frame clones here, not all; method: immunoSEQ multiplex PCR. Of more than 95,000 clones listed, 92% are singletons. The specimen was PBMCs. The TCR was taken from a man older than 75 with head and neck cancer. The genes are TRBV5-1 and TRBJ1-3; D call uncertain. CDR3 coding DNA: TGCGCCAGCAGCTTGGGGGGAACTGGAAACACCATATATTTT. Translation: CASSLGGTGNTIYF.